These 15 T cell receptor beta chains came from one sample sequenced in a study of blood T cells in healthy people across ages. Combining a sample-barcoded 5' primer with a J-beta primer mix, a second PCR ran for roughly 7 to 11 cycles. TCRdb fed the 5' RACE reads into MiXCR, producing one record per CDR3 protein. Of 380,000 or so distinct CDR3 sequences detected, about half appear once; the ten largest clones hold around 50%. Sequenced sample: blood. The receptors shown here come from a man in his sixties in good health.

Details on this clonotype: At one boundary the junction diverges from the germline segment, which might be a read error. V and J are TRBV2 and TRBJ2-7; 10 bases are shared with TRBD1. The CDR3 loop spans 16 amino acids. Germline V CDR1 and CDR2: SNHLY, FYNNEI. The CDR3 nucleotides read TGTGCCAGCAGCGAAGGTAGCGGGACAGGGGCCTACGAGCAGTACTTC. This encodes CASSEGSGTGAYEQYF.

Many counts were recorded for this clonotype. This rearrangement joins TRBV20-1 to TRBJ2-1; D is uncertain. Per germline, CDR1 DFQATT and CDR2 SNEGSKA (reference sequence). V lost 3 bases to trimming and J lost 5 bases, with 8 bases between them. The CDR3 is made up of 12 amino acids. CDR3 sequence (DNA): TGCAGTGCTAGTAGAAGCGACAATGAGCAGTTCTTC. The encoded protein is CSASRSDNEQFF.

The chain is built from TRBV2 and TRBJ2-3; TRBD2 might be the D (5 bases). The CDR3 spans 13 residues. CDR1 SNHLY and CDR2 FYNNEI come from the germline V gene. V gave up 6 bases and J gave up 8 bases, with 15 bases separating them. The CDR3 nucleotides read TGTGCCAGCAGGACGAGAGGGAAGGGTACGCAGTATTTT. Encoded protein: CASRTRGKGTQYF.

V is TRBV13 and J is TRBJ1-5; tentatively, D is TRBD1 (6 bases). In germline, CDR1 is PRHDT, CDR2 FYEKMQ (reference sequence). The CDR3 length is 15 residues. V was clipped by 3 bases and J by 7 bases, with 16 bases between them. CDR3 coding DNA: TGTGCCAGCAGCTTGGGGCAGGGGTCTAGGCAGCCCCAGCATTTT. It is translated as CASSLGQGSRQPQHF.

This clonotype showed up many times. The chain has TRBV29-1 and TRBJ1-2; TRBD1 agrees at 7 bases. Germline values: CDR1 SQVTM, CDR2 ANQGSEA. V shed 6 bases and J 3 bases; nucleotides not matched to a gene: 13. The CDR3 extends over 15 amino acids. The CDR3 DNA reads as TGCAGCGTCCGAGGGGGCGGGGAGATGGACTATGGCTACACCTTC. Amino acids: CSVRGGGEMDYGYTF.

J is TRBJ2-7 and V is TRBV12-3 or TRBV12-4, with D possibly matching TRBD2 (5 bases). V shed 2 bases and J shed 0 bases, with 17 bases lying between them. The CDR3 consists of 17 residues. CDR3 nucleotide sequence: TGTGCCAGCAGTTTAATAGCGACCCAGATTAGCTCCTACGAGCAGTACTTC. It translates to CASSLIATQISSYEQYF.

This clonotype was recorded a few times. V gene TRBV27 combines with J gene TRBJ2-1, with D tentatively TRBD1 (5 bases). The CDR3 length is 13 residues. Between the trimmed V and J ends, which lost 3 bases and 4 bases, there was a span of 7 bases. Germline-derived CDR1 and CDR2 are MNHEY and SMNVEV (reference sequence). The CDR3 DNA reads TGTGCCAGCAGTTTGAGACAGTACAATGAGCAGTTCTTC. Amino acid sequence: CASSLRQYNEQFF.

The chain combines TRBV7-2 with TRBJ1-6; D gene ambiguous. The V and J ends lost 5 bases and 3 bases respectively, with 8 bases between them. This CDR3 comprises 14 residues. Per the germline V gene, CDR1 is SGHTA and CDR2 is FQGNSA. This CDR3 reads CASSREVYNSPLHF. As DNA, the CDR3 is TGTGCCAGCAGCCGGGAAGTCTATAATTCACCCCTCCACTTT.

The rearrangement links TRBV7-2 to TRBJ2-7; TRBD2 aligns across 8 bases. This CDR3 contains 14 residues. Trimming took 8 bases from V and 6 from J; bases not matched to a gene: 12. Per the germline V gene, CDR1 is SGHTA and CDR2 is FQGNSA. CDR3 sequence (DNA): TGTGCCAGCCGAAGGGGCGGGGGGCCAGGCGAGCAGTACTTC. Its protein product is CASRRGGGPGEQYF.

The sample holds one count of this clonotype. The rearrangement joins TRBV7-2 to TRBJ2-5; a weak D match, TRBD2 (6 bases). The CDR3 consists of 14 residues. V lost 7 bases and J lost 11, with 23 bases in between. Germline V CDR1 and CDR2: SGHTA, FQGNSA. In DNA form, the CDR3 reads TGTGCCAGCACCGGGGGACTGCCCCGGGGTGAGCAGTACTTC. It specifies CASTGGLPRGEQYF.

Regarding this clonotype: A single base separates this from a much larger clone, so it may be a read error. DNA for the CDR3: TGTGCCAGCAGCTTAGTCGGGACAGGGGTCTACGAGCAGTACTTC. Its translation is CASSLVGTGVYEQYF. The chain is built from TRBV7-2 and TRBJ2-7; 10 bases map to TRBD1. J was trimmed by 3 bases and V by 1 base; bases with no gene match: 3. This CDR3 region has 15 residues. The germline gives CDR1 SGHTA, CDR2 FQGNSA.

This chain uses TRBV5-6 with TRBJ2-3, with a possible D match to TRBD1 (5 bases). This CDR3 contains 14 residues. V lost 0 bases and J 5 bases, leaving 10 bases between the germline ends. Germline V gene sequence: CDR1 SGHDT, CDR2 YYEEEE. The CDR3 sequence: CASSLGQIGDTQYF. The CDR3 DNA reads TGTGCCAGCAGCTTGGGACAGATCGGAGATACGCAGTATTTT.

V and J are TRBV15 and TRBJ2-5; 10 bases line up with TRBD2. The CDR3 covers 15 residues. Trimming cost V 1 base and J 11 bases; bases outside gene matches: 10. Germline lookup yields CDR1 LNHNV and CDR2 YYDKDF (reference sequence). Here the CDR3 reads CATSRVSSGGREQYF. The CDR3 nucleotides are TGTGCCACCAGCAGAGTCTCTAGCGGGGGTCGGGAGCAGTACTTC.

The sample holds a few counts of this clonotype. V and J are TRBV20-1 and TRBJ2-1, with TRBD2 matching over 11 bases. The ends lost 8 bases at V and 0 bases at J; junction bases unmatched: 3. The germline V gene has CDR1 DFQATT and CDR2 SNEGSKA (reference sequence). The length of the CDR3 is 14 residues. The CDR3 nucleotides read TGCAGTTTAGCGGGGGGGAGCTCCTACAATGAGCAGTTCTTC. Translated: CSLAGGSSYNEQFF.

The rearrangement joins TRBV19 to TRBJ2-1, with TRBD2 matching over 8 bases. CDR1 and CDR2 from the germline V gene are LNHDA and SQIVND (reference sequence). The ends lost 7 bases at V and 7 bases at J; junction bases unmatched: 18. This CDR3 comprises 17 residues. The DNA for the CDR3 is TGTGCCAGTAATCCCCCCCTTACGGGAGGGGGTAGGAATGAGCAGTTCTTC. Its protein product is CASNPPLTGGGRNEQFF.